The rows below give T cell receptor beta chains drawn from one sample of a study of T cells after yellow fever vaccination. Via MiXCR, TCRdb re-called the 5' RACE reads, giving one row per CDR3 protein. The sample has a few hundred thousand distinct CDR3 sequences, roughly 19% seen once. The sequencing used PBMCs, collected 15 days after the yellow fever booster vaccination. The receptor set was obtained from a man under 40 who received the YFV17D yellow fever vaccine. The CDR3 runs from the conserved cysteine through the conserved F or W. D genes are given only for firm matches. Part of the rows lack a size; the others show once, few, many or a class for expanded clones.

v_call,j_call,clone_size,d_call,cdr3_aa,cdr3_nt
TRBV29-1,TRBJ2-1,NA,NA,CSVLLRSSYNEQFF,TGCAGCGTCCTATTAAGGAGCTCCTACAATGAGCAGTTCTTC
TRBV7-2,TRBJ2-7,few,TRBD1,CASTGGTGNIYEQYF,TGTGCCAGCACCGGGGGGACAGGGAACATCTACGAGCAGTACTTC
TRBV20-1,TRBJ2-7,few,NA,CSARDPGGKGAYEQYF,TGCAGTGCTAGAGATCCGGGGGGCAAGGGAGCCTACGAGCAGTACTTC
TRBV10-3,TRBJ2-1,NA,TRBD1,CAISEPFGGTGGLNEQFF,TGTGCCATCAGTGAGCCCTTCGGCGGGACAGGGGGCTTGAATGAGCAGTTCTTC
TRBV7-2,TRBJ2-5,NA,NA,CASSRNVFVTGETQYF,TGTGCCAGCAGCCGTAACGTATTCGTGACAGGAGAGACCCAGTACTTC
TRBV19,TRBJ2-7,few,TRBD2,CASSMRETPYEQYF,TGTGCCAGTAGTATGCGGGAGACACCCTACGAGCAGTACTTC
TRBV7-2,TRBJ2-7,NA,NA,CASSLGLFPTYEQYF,TGTGCCAGCAGCTTAGGGTTATTTCCAACCTACGAGCAGTACTTC
TRBV14,TRBJ2-7,few,NA,CASSQEWGHEQYF,TGTGCCAGCAGCCAAGAGTGGGGCCACGAGCAGTACTTC
TRBV5-1,TRBJ2-1,NA,TRBD1,CASRWGQGATPNEQFF,TGCGCCAGCAGGTGGGGACAGGGGGCCACCCCTAATGAGCAGTTCTTC
TRBV5-1,TRBJ1-2,few,NA,CASSMDPKGGYTF,TGCGCCAGCAGTATGGATCCTAAGGGCGGCTACACCTTC
TRBV19,TRBJ2-3,NA,NA,CASTGSTFTQYF,TGTGCCAGTACCGGGTCAACTTTTACGCAGTATTTT
TRBV7-2,TRBJ2-3,few,NA,CASSFGTKTDTQYF,TGTGCCAGCAGCTTTGGGACAAAGACAGATACGCAGTATTTT
TRBV14,TRBJ2-1,NA,TRBD1,CASSQSTGDEQFF,TGTGCCAGCAGCCAATCTACAGGGGATGAGCAGTTCTTC
TRBV6-5,TRBJ2-5,NA,NA,CASSYGAEETQYF,TGTGCCAGCAGTTACGGAGCAGAAGAGACCCAGTACTTC
TRBV5-8,TRBJ2-7,NA,NA,CASSLGGDSLYEQYF,TGTGCCAGCAGCTTAGGCGGGGACAGCCTCTACGAGCAGTACTTC
TRBV6-1,TRBJ1-1,NA,TRBD1,CASSPGQGVAEAFF,TGTGCCAGCAGCCCGGGACAGGGGGTTGCTGAAGCTTTCTTT
TRBV20-1,TRBJ2-1,NA,TRBD2,CSAPLAGAIYNEQFF,TGCAGTGCTCCGCTAGCGGGAGCAATTTACAATGAGCAGTTCTTC
TRBV18,TRBJ2-1,NA,NA,CASSPPPGGKNEQFF,TGTGCCAGCTCACCACCGCCAGGGGGGAAAAATGAGCAGTTCTTC
TRBV27,TRBJ2-3,NA,NA,CASILSLASTDTQYF,TGTGCCAGCATTTTAAGTTTGGCCAGCACAGATACGCAGTATTTT
TRBV10-3,TRBJ2-6,few,NA,CAISESTGRPSGANVLTF,TGTGCCATCAGTGAGTCGACCGGCCGACCATCTGGGGCCAACGTCCTGACTTTC
TRBV20-1,TRBJ2-5,NA,TRBD2,CSARVSGSGTETQYF,TGCAGTGCTAGAGTTAGCGGGAGTGGGACAGAGACCCAGTACTTC
TRBV20-1,TRBJ2-7,NA,TRBD2,CSAHDPAGGREQYF,TGCAGTGCCCACGATCCAGCGGGAGGCCGTGAGCAGTACTTC
TRBV20-1,TRBJ2-1,NA,NA,CSARDGVLDYNEQFF,TGCAGTGCTAGGGATGGGGTATTGGACTACAATGAGCAGTTCTTC
TRBV20-1,TRBJ2-5,NA,TRBD1,CSARGGGTEETQYF,TGCAGTGCTAGAGGAGGTGGGACAGAAGAGACCCAGTACTTC
TRBV29-1,TRBJ2-7,few,NA,CSVARDVSYEQYF,TGCAGCGTTGCTAGGGACGTATCCTACGAGCAGTACTTC
TRBV7-2,TRBJ2-5,few,NA,CASSLLGIHQETQYF,TGTGCCAGCAGCTTGTTGGGCATCCACCAAGAGACCCAGTACTTC
TRBV20-1,TRBJ1-1,NA,TRBD1,CSARRQGNTEAFF,TGCAGTGCTAGAAGACAGGGGAACACTGAAGCTTTCTTT
TRBV12-3/TRBV12-4,TRBJ2-6,few,NA,CASSFGGAGSGANVLTF,TGTGCCAGCAGTTTTGGGGGTGCGGGCTCTGGGGCCAACGTCCTGACTTTC
TRBV19,TRBJ2-1,NA,NA,CASNPGTDNNEQFF,TGTGCCAGTAACCCCGGGACCGACAACAATGAGCAGTTCTTC
TRBV4-1,TRBJ2-5,NA,NA,CASSQDQGLETQYF,TGCGCCAGCAGCCAAGATCAGGGATTGGAGACCCAGTACTTC
TRBV20-1,TRBJ2-7,few,NA,CSARDTGFVDEQYF,TGCAGTGCTAGAGATACAGGGTTTGTCGACGAGCAGTACTTC
TRBV5-6,TRBJ2-2,NA,TRBD2,CASSLRPSGITGELFF,TGTGCCAGCAGTTTGCGGCCTAGCGGGATTACCGGGGAGCTGTTTTTT
TRBV6-2/TRBV6-3,TRBJ2-7,NA,NA,CASTPAGRYLHEQYF,TGTGCCAGCACCCCAGCGGGCAGGTATCTGCACGAGCAGTACTTC
TRBV3-1,TRBJ2-1,NA,NA,CASSPLTSGLYNEQFF,TGTGCCAGCAGCCCCCTGACCAGCGGACTCTACAATGAGCAGTTCTTC
TRBV5-1,TRBJ2-3,NA,NA,CASNPAARTDTQYF,TGCGCCAGCAACCCAGCAGCCCGAACAGATACGCAGTATTTT
TRBV10-3,TRBJ2-1,few,TRBD1,CALGQGADEQFF,TGTGCCCTGGGACAGGGGGCGGATGAGCAGTTCTTC
TRBV18,TRBJ2-1,NA,NA,CASSPGTAGGEQFF,TGTGCCAGCTCACCAGGGACTGCGGGTGGGGAGCAGTTCTTC
TRBV5-8,TRBJ2-1,NA,NA,CASSLGKSSYNEQFF,TGTGCCAGCAGCTTGGGTAAGAGCTCCTACAATGAGCAGTTCTTC
TRBV20-1,TRBJ2-7,NA,TRBD2,CSAPRFAGGEEQYF,TGCAGTGCCCCTAGGTTCGCGGGAGGGGAGGAGCAGTACTTC
TRBV5-1,TRBJ1-1,few,TRBD1,CASSLGTGGYFGEAFF,TGCGCCAGCAGCTTGGGGACAGGGGGCTATTTCGGTGAAGCTTTCTTT
TRBV20-1,TRBJ2-2,few,TRBD1,CSARPGQATGELFF,TGCAGTGCCCGACCCGGACAGGCAACCGGGGAGCTGTTTTTT
TRBV6-5,TRBJ1-1,few,NA,CASRLTAQGTEAFF,TGTGCCAGCAGATTAACAGCTCAGGGGACTGAAGCTTTCTTT
TRBV10-3,TRBJ2-3,few,NA,CAISAAVSGDTQYF,TGTGCCATCAGTGCGGCGGTGTCAGGGGATACGCAGTATTTT
TRBV12-3/TRBV12-4,TRBJ2-3,NA,NA,CASTDLTTSTDTQYF,TGTGCCAGCACCGACCTAACAACTAGCACAGATACGCAGTATTTT
TRBV14,TRBJ2-1,NA,NA,CASSQEVRMEQFF,TGTGCCAGCAGCCAAGAGGTCAGGATGGAGCAGTTCTTC
TRBV20-1,TRBJ1-4,NA,NA,CSATNEAEKLFF,TGCAGTGCTACTAATGAAGCCGAAAAACTGTTTTTT